These 22 T cell receptor beta chains were all obtained from the same sample, sequenced in a study of blood T cell repertoires in COVID-19. The assay was immunoSEQ multiplex PCR, and TCRdb's table has in-frame clones only and misses some. This table has 200,000 to 300,000 clones, 75% to 90% appearing once. The sequenced sample consisted of peripheral blood. The receptor set was obtained from a woman aged 25 to 39 who had recovered from COVID-19.

This sequence joins TRBV4-2 and TRBJ1-1, with 8 bases fitting TRBD1. V gave up 3 bases and J gave up 6 bases; unmatched junction bases: 9. The CDR3 consists of 15 residues. Germline V gene lookup returns CDR1 LGHNA and CDR2 YNFKEQ. As DNA, the CDR3 is TGTGCCAGCAGCCAGTACAGGGGGGCCTTCTCTGAAGCTTTCTTT. The encoded protein is CASSQYRGAFSEAFF.

V is TRBV5-1 and J is TRBJ2-5, with TRBD2 matching 11 bases. The CDR3 has 15 amino acids. CDR1 is SGHRS, CDR2 YFSETQ, per germline. V was clipped by 4 bases and J by 3 bases; unmatched bases: 5. The CDR3 here is CASSPGLAGKETQYF. The CDR3 DNA sequence: TGCGCCAGCAGCCCCGGACTAGCGGGCAAAGAGACCCAGTACTTC.

V usage is TRBV6-6 and J usage is TRBJ2-5; D unresolved. Per the germline V gene, CDR1 is MNHNY and CDR2 is SVGAGI (reference sequence). The CDR3 is 13 residues long. Trimming pared 10 bases from V and 9 bases from J, leaving 21 bases between. CDR3 in amino acids: CATRNSVPEPQYF. In DNA, the CDR3 is TGTGCCACCCGTAACTCAGTCCCTGAGCCCCAGTACTTC.

This clone was counted a few times. The chain combines TRBV5-1 with TRBJ1-1, with TRBD1 identical over 7 bases. The germline V gene encodes CDR1 SGHRS and CDR2 YFSETQ. After removal of 2 bases from V and 1 base from J, the junction contained 2 bases not matched to a gene. The CDR3 has 14 residues. CDR3 nucleotides: TGCGCCAGCAGCTTCCAGGGGGGGAACACTGAAGCTTTCTTT. It specifies CASSFQGGNTEAFF.

This rearrangement joins TRBV27 to TRBJ1-1; D remains ambiguous. There are 15 residues in the CDR3. V was clipped by 5 bases and J by 0 bases, with 13 bases between them. CDR1 and CDR2 (germline): MNHEY, SMNVEV (reference sequence). The CDR3 loop reads CASSPHRDLNTEAFF. The CDR3, as DNA: TGTGCCAGCAGTCCCCACAGAGATTTGAACACTGAAGCTTTCTTT.

This chain uses TRBV3-1 (or the pseudogene TRBV3-2) with TRBJ1-1; D uncertain. The ends were cut back, 1 base at V and 3 bases at J, with 15 bases in the middle. Germline CDR1 is LGHDT and CDR2 is YNNKEL (reference sequence). CDR3 size: 16 residues. The CDR3 region is CASSQVLQTEDTEAFF. CDR3 DNA sequence: TGTGCCAGCAGCCAAGTGTTGCAGACGGAGGACACTGAAGCTTTCTTT.

Details on this clone: The junction differs from germline at one of its ends, possibly a read error. The CDR3 DNA sequence: TGTGCCTGGAGCCCAACCGCGACTAGCCTCATCTTC. As protein: CAWSPTATSLIF. The genes are TRBV30 and TRBJ2-1; 7 bases line up with TRBD2. This CDR3 is 12 amino acids long. Germline-derived CDR1 and CDR2 are GTSNPN and SVGIG (reference sequence).

Here the CDR3 reads CASSQAGAGANVLTF. In DNA, the CDR3 is TGCGCCAGCAGCCAAGCCGGGGCTGGGGCCAACGTCCTGACTTTC. The chain has TRBV4-1 and TRBJ2-6; possibly TRBD2 for D (5 bases). V gave up 1 base and J gave up 2 bases, with 6 bases separating them. The germline gives CDR1 MGHRA, CDR2 YSYEKL. The CDR3 is 15 residues long.

This clone was counted a few times. The V call is TRBV6-5, the J call TRBJ2-1; TRBD1 might be the D (5 bases). Germline assignment: CDR1 MNHEY and CDR2 SVGAGI. The CDR3 is 15 amino acids. Trimming took 7 bases from V and 5 from J, leaving 18 bases between them. The CDR3 reads CASTLNGAKNNEQFF. CDR3 in DNA: TGTGCCAGCACGTTGAATGGGGCCAAGAACAATGAGCAGTTCTTC.

For the CDR3, the DNA is TGTGCCAGCGAACAGGGTTCTAATGAAAAACTGTTTTTT. Residues: CASEQGSNEKLFF. The chain has TRBV6-5 and TRBJ1-4; the D gene is possibly TRBD1 (6 bases). Looked up from germline, CDR1 is MNHEY and CDR2 is SVGAGI. The CDR3 runs 13 residues. With 8 bases removed from V and 3 bases from J, the gap between germline ends came to 10 bases.

V is TRBV12-5 and J is TRBJ1-5; the D gene is possibly TRBD1 (5 bases). The CDR3 is made up of 16 amino acids. The V gene lost 6 bases and the J gene lost 0 bases, with 15 bases spanning the gap. Germline V gives CDR1 LGHNT, CDR2 FRNRAP. This CDR3 is CASGSWGGVSNQPQHF. CDR3 nucleotides: TGTGCTAGTGGCTCTTGGGGGGGAGTTAGCAATCAGCCCCAGCATTTT. The variable domain in full, with the rest retrieved from reference TRBV12-5 and TRBJ1-5, is DARVTQTPRHKVTEMGQEVTMRCQPILGHNTVFWYRQTMMQGLELLAYFRNRAPLDDSGMPKDRFSAEMPDATLATLKIQPSEPRDSAVYFCASGSWGGVSNQPQHFGDGTRLSIL.

The chain employs TRBV11-2 and TRBJ1-2; perhaps TRBD1 as D (5 bases). The CDR3 has 14 residues. The V end lost 5 bases, the J end lost 2 bases, and 12 bases lay between the germline ends. Germline assignment: CDR1 SGHAT and CDR2 FQNNGV. The CDR3 sequence is CASSLGAGNYGYTF. The CDR3 region has the DNA TGTGCCAGCAGCCTAGGGGCGGGGAACTATGGCTACACCTTC.

J is TRBJ2-7 and V is TRBV6-5; 7 bases are shared with TRBD2. The CDR3 has 12 amino acids. V trimming: 10 bases; J trimming: 12 bases; junction bases outside the gene matches: 15. In germline, CDR1 is MNHEY, CDR2 SVGAGI. The CDR3 nucleotides read TGTGCCACTTGGGGGACTACGGCCGTGGGGTACTTC. Its translation: CATWGTTAVGYF.

The rearrangement joins TRBV27 to TRBJ2-7; TRBD1 agrees at 8 bases. The trim removed 2 bases at V and 1 base at J, leaving 7 bases unmatched. This CDR3 region has 16 residues. Germline V gives CDR1 MNHEY, CDR2 SMNVEV (reference sequence). CDR3 sequence: CASSLVGQGPSYEQYF. As DNA, the CDR3 is TGTGCCAGCAGTTTAGTCGGACAGGGCCCGTCCTACGAGCAGTACTTC.

The rearrangement joins TRBV14 to TRBJ2-5, with TRBD2 matching 10 bases. CDR1 is SGHDN, CDR2 FVKESK, per germline. This CDR3 region has 15 residues. J was trimmed by 1 base and V by 1 base; bases with no gene match: 0. CDR3 in amino acids: CASSQASGGQETQYF. The CDR3 nucleotides read TGTGCCAGCAGCCAAGCTAGCGGGGGCCAAGAGACCCAGTACTTC.

In DNA, the CDR3 is TGCAGCGTGACAGGTAGAGGATCGTACGAGCAGTACTTC. It translates to CSVTGRGSYEQYF. V is TRBV29-1 and J is TRBJ2-7, with D perhaps matching TRBD1 (6 bases). The V gene lost 6 bases and the J gene lost 4 bases, with 16 bases spanning the gap. CDR3 size: 13 residues. CDR1 and CDR2 from the germline V gene are SQVTM and ANQGSEA.

The J gene is TRBJ2-7, the V gene TRBV5-4; TRBD1 agrees at 7 bases. V lost 3 bases and J lost 2; bases outside the gene matches: 14. Germline values: CDR1 SGHNT, CDR2 YYREEE (reference sequence). This CDR3 is 17 amino acids long. CDR3 DNA sequence: TGTGCCAGCAGCTCGACAAACACGAGACAGGGCACCTACGAGCAGTACTTC. This translates into CASSSTNTRQGTYEQYF.

A few counts support this clone. This rearrangement joins TRBV9 to TRBJ2-3; 7 nucleotides line up with TRBD1. Trimming took 4 bases from V and 6 from J; bases not matched to a gene: 11. Germline values: CDR1 SGDLS, CDR2 YYNGEE. CDR3 length: 15 amino acids. The DNA for the CDR3 is TGTGCCAGCAGCATAGGGGGCGAAGGGTGGGATACGCAGTATTTT. This encodes CASSIGGEGWDTQYF.

The rearrangement uses TRBV18 and TRBJ2-6; possible D gene TRBD1, 6 bases. CDR3 length: 18 residues. The germline gives CDR1 KGHSH, CDR2 LQKENI. Trimming pared 1 base from V and 0 bases from J, leaving 13 bases between. CDR3 sequence (DNA): TGTGCCAGCTCACCACTAGGACAGCCTTCCTCTGGGGCCAACGTCCTGACTTTC. Its protein is CASSPLGQPSSGANVLTF.

The rearrangement uses TRBV11-2 and TRBJ2-5; 10 bases fit TRBD1. The CDR3 runs to 16 residues. V shed 2 bases and J 4 bases; nucleotides not matched to a gene: 7. Germline-derived CDR1 and CDR2 are SGHAT and FQNNGV. The CDR3 sequence: CASSLMRGQGRETQYF. As DNA, the CDR3 is TGTGCCAGCAGCTTAATGCGGGGACAGGGGCGAGAGACCCAGTACTTC.

The rearrangement uses TRBV2 and TRBJ2-5; the D is unclear. Trimming removed 3 bases at V and 7 bases at J, with 18 bases between. The CDR3 consists of 15 residues. The germline CDR1 and CDR2 sequences are SNHLY and FYNNEI. The CDR3 DNA sequence: TGTGCCAGCAGTGAGCTTCTTGCGGTGGAAGGGACCCAGTACTTC. Translated: CASSELLAVEGTQYF.

The V call is TRBV6-5, the J call TRBJ2-5, with 11 bases lining up with TRBD2. Germline CDR1 and CDR2: MNHEY and SVGAGI. This CDR3 contains 16 residues. The junction had 6 bases not matched to a gene; V was cut back by 1 base and J by 5 bases. CDR3: CASSYFGTSGGETQYF. The CDR3 DNA reads as TGTGCCAGCAGTTACTTCGGGACTAGCGGCGGGGAGACCCAGTACTTC.